Listed below are T cell receptor beta chains from one sample, sequenced in a study of T cell responses to AZD1222 COVID-19 vaccine. The repertoire was sequenced with immunoSEQ multiplex PCR; TCRdb's copy has only in-frame clones and lacks some. The sample carries about 140,000 clones, 90% to 95% recorded once. Here the sequenced sample was peripheral blood, taken on day 0 of AZD1222 vaccination. These receptors were taken from an adult in good health. CDR3s include the opening cysteine and the closing phenylalanine or tryptophan. A D gene is named only where the DNA matches it firmly. Clone size, where shown, is once, few, many, or a class for clones that have expanded.

d_gene	j_gene	abundance	v_gene	CDR3nt	CDR3aa
-	TRBJ1-4	-	TRBV5-4	TGTGCCAGCAGCTTGAGGGGGGTCAGGGAAAAACTGTTTTTT	CASSLRGVREKLFF
-	TRBJ2-5	-	TRBV7-9	TGTGCCAGCAGCTTCAGGGGAGTAGAGACCCAGTACTTC	CASSFRGVETQYF
-	TRBJ2-1	-	TRBV12-2	TGTGCAAGTCGCTTACTGGGGTTCCCCGGGACTCCCTCCTACAATGAGCAGTTCTTC	CASRLLGFPGTPSYNEQFF
-	TRBJ1-6	-	TRBV28	TGTGCCAGCAGTCGAGGGGAATATAATTCACCCCTCCACTTT	CASSRGEYNSPLHF
-	TRBJ2-2	-	TRBV29-1	TGCAGCGTTGATACAGAAGACGGGGAGCTGTTTTTT	CSVDTEDGELFF
TRBD1	TRBJ1-5	-	TRBV2	TGTGCCAGCAGTGGGGACAGGTGGAATCAGCCCCAGCATTTT	CASSGDRWNQPQHF
-	TRBJ1-5	once	TRBV7-8	TGTGCCAGCAGCCCCCACATGGACCAGCCCCAGCATTTT	CASSPHMDQPQHF
-	TRBJ1-5	-	TRBV27	TGTGCCAGCAGTTTGTATCAGGGGATAAATCAGCCCCAGCATTTT	CASSLYQGINQPQHF
TRBD1	TRBJ1-3	-	TRBV5-4	TGTGCCAGCAGCGCTACGACAGGGACTGGAAACACCATATATTTT	CASSATTGTGNTIYF
-	TRBJ1-3	-	TRBV23-1	TGCGCCAGCACCACCGGGACGCCCGACTCTGGAAACACCATATATTTT	CASTTGTPDSGNTIYF
-	TRBJ1-6	-	TRBV30	TGTGCCTGGGAGTCCCCTGGGACACCCCTCCACTTT	CAWESPGTPLHF
-	TRBJ2-3	-	TRBV11-3	TGTGCCAGCAGCCTAGGGGTTGGAGGCATTGTCACAGATACGCAGTATTTT	CASSLGVGGIVTDTQYF
-	TRBJ1-4	-	TRBV19	TGTGCCAGTAGTAGCAGGGGTACCGCAACTAATGAAAAACTGTTTTTT	CASSSRGTATNEKLFF
-	TRBJ2-2	-	TRBV28	TGTGCCAGCAGTGCGACGGGGAACACCGGGGAGCTGTTTTTT	CASSATGNTGELFF
-	TRBJ1-6	once	TRBV7-2	TGTGCCAGCAGCCCCAGGGGAGGGGGACATTCACCCCTCCACTTT	CASSPRGGGHSPLHF
-	TRBJ1-3	-	TRBV14	TGTGCCAGCAGCCGGGACGGGGCATACTCTGGAAACACCATATATTTT	CASSRDGAYSGNTIYF
-	TRBJ2-5	-	TRBV6-5	TGTGCCAGCAGTTTTTTTGGGGGAGAGACCCAGTACTTC	CASSFFGGETQYF
TRBD2	TRBJ2-1	-	TRBV7-9	TGTGCCGTTTCTGAAGGGACTAGGGGTTCCTATGAGCAGTTCTTC	CAVSEGTRGSYEQFF
-	TRBJ2-3	-	TRBV9	TGTGCCAGCAAGTCAAGCGGCACAGATACGCAGTATTTT	CASKSSGTDTQYF
-	TRBJ2-1	-	TRBV7-3	TGTGCCAGCAGCCCAGCGGCCTTGACCGTATACAATGAGCAGTTCTTC	CASSPAALTVYNEQFF
TRBD1	TRBJ2-7	-	TRBV9	TGTGCCAGCAGCGTAGGGGACAGGGCTCACGAGCAGTACTTC	CASSVGDRAHEQYF
TRBD1	TRBJ2-7	-	TRBV18	TGTGCCAGCTCACCAGGTCCGGTGACAGGGTATTCCTACGAGCAGTACTTC	CASSPGPVTGYSYEQYF
TRBD1	TRBJ1-3	-	TRBV19	TGTGCCAGTAGTACGACAGGGGACTCTGGAAACACCATATATTTT	CASSTTGDSGNTIYF
-	TRBJ1-2	-	TRBV14	TGTGCCAGCAGCCAAGTTCTCGGGGGGAACTATGGCTACACCTTC	CASSQVLGGNYGYTF
-	TRBJ1-2	-	TRBV10-3	TGTGCCACGATGGACAGTTACAGGTTTGGCTACACCTTC	CATMDSYRFGYTF
TRBD2	TRBJ2-2	-	TRBV7-8	TGTGCCAGCAGCGCGGGACTAGCGGACACCGGGGAGCTGTTTTTT	CASSAGLADTGELFF
-	TRBJ2-7	-	TRBV1	TGCACCAGCAGCCACGCCATTCCTACACTAGCGGGGTACTACGAGCAGTACTTC	CTSSHAIPTLAGYYEQYF
-	TRBJ2-3	-	TRBV3-1/TRBV3-2	TGTGCCAGCAGCCGCCAGGGGAGTCCAGATACGCAGTATTTT	CASSRQGSPDTQYF
-	TRBJ1-1	few	TRBV9	TGTGCCAGCACGAGTGGGTCTGAAGCTTTCTTT	CASTSGSEAFF
-	TRBJ2-5	-	TRBV7-9	TGTGCCAGCAGCTTAGCGGGCAGCCTTACCACAGAGACCCAGTACTTC	CASSLAGSLTTETQYF
-	TRBJ2-6	-	TRBV19	TGTGCCAGTAGTATGATCACCTCTGGGGCCAACGTCCTGACTTTC	CASSMITSGANVLTF
-	TRBJ2-4	-	TRBV29-1	TGCAGCGTTGAAGATTGGGGGAAAACAGACATTCAGTACTTC	CSVEDWGKTDIQYF
-	TRBJ1-2	-	TRBV11-2	TGTGCCAGCAGCTTTCGGATGAGGGGCCGGGTCTATGGCTACACCTTC	CASSFRMRGRVYGYTF
-	TRBJ1-5	-	TRBV5-1	TGCGCCAGCAGCGTCCAGGGAGGACAGCCCCAGCATTTT	CASSVQGGQPQHF
TRBD1	TRBJ1-2	-	TRBV18	TGTGCCAGCTCACCGCCGACAGGGGTCGGCTACACCTTC	CASSPPTGVGYTF
-	TRBJ1-2	once	TRBV6-5	TGTGCCAGCACGGGAGATCGGGGCTACACCTTC	CASTGDRGYTF
TRBD1	TRBJ1-5	-	TRBV4-2	TGTGCCAGCAGCCAAGATCGAGGGGGCGCGAGCAATCAGCCCCAGCATTTT	CASSQDRGGASNQPQHF